The clone carrying this T cell receptor beta chain was counted ten times or more. Amplification yielded TCR beta CDR3 regions, with RNA transcripts as the source. Using the HTBI primer set, a first-round RT-PCR was run on the TCR CDR3. TCRdb fed the multiplex PCR reads into MiXCR, producing one record per CDR3 protein. Of about 760,000 distinct CDR3 sequences in the sample, 30% to 40% were seen once. The data originate from a study of T cells in Graves' hyperthyroidism and ophthalmopathy. The CDR3 extends over 16 amino acids. Unmatched junction bases numbered 8, after V lost 1 base and J lost 5 bases. CDR1 is SGHTA, CDR2 FQGNSA, per germline.

The chain is built from TRBV7-2 and TRBJ2-7, with 10 positions matching TRBD2. This TCR was sampled from a woman in her forties with Graves' hyperthyroidism. Sequenced sample: blood. Here the CDR3 DNA reads TGTGCCAGCAGCTTAGAAATTCTAGCGGGAGTCGACGAGCAGTACTTC. As protein: CASSLEILAGVDEQYF.